A selection of T cell receptor beta chains follows, all from one sample in a study of blood T cell repertoires in COVID-19. The table came from immunoSEQ multiplex PCR; TCRdb's copy has only in-frame clones and leaves some out. The sample includes approximately 350,000 clones, roughly 87% of them seen just once. Sequencing input: PBMCs or T cells enriched from blood (not recorded which). The source of these receptors is a woman between 45 and 65 years old who had recovered from COVID-19. Both conserved end residues are part of each CDR3. D genes are given only for firm matches. A clone size is listed for some rows: how often the clone was seen (once, few, many), or a class if it is expanded.

J gene: TRBJ2-1; V gene: TRBV6-4; clone size: NA; D gene: TRBD2; CDR3 protein: CASSPLTSGRANEQFF; CDR3 DNA: TGTGCCAGCAGTCCCCTAACTAGCGGGAGGGCCAATGAGCAGTTCTTC
J gene: TRBJ2-1; V gene: TRBV27; clone size: NA; D gene: TRBD2; CDR3 protein: CASSLSGLAGVWEQFF; CDR3 DNA: TGTGCCAGCAGTTTATCAGGTCTAGCGGGAGTCTGGGAGCAGTTCTTC
J gene: TRBJ1-2; V gene: TRBV4-3; clone size: NA; D gene: NA; CDR3 protein: CASSLDGGAVNYGYTF; CDR3 DNA: TGCGCCAGCTCCCTAGACGGGGGGGCCGTCAACTATGGCTACACCTTC
J gene: TRBJ2-3; V gene: TRBV27; clone size: NA; D gene: NA; CDR3 protein: CASSSIAAVDTQYF; CDR3 DNA: TGTGCCAGCAGTTCTATAGCGGCCGTAGATACGCAGTATTTT
J gene: TRBJ1-5; V gene: TRBV11-2; clone size: NA; D gene: TRBD1; CDR3 protein: CASSTGVNQPQHF; CDR3 DNA: TGTGCCAGCAGTACAGGGGTCAATCAGCCCCAGCATTTT
J gene: TRBJ1-6; V gene: TRBV30; clone size: NA; D gene: NA; CDR3 protein: CAWSPGDNSPLHF; CDR3 DNA: TGTGCCTGGAGCCCAGGGGATAATTCACCCCTCCACTTT
J gene: TRBJ1-4; V gene: TRBV3-1/TRBV3-2; clone size: NA; D gene: TRBD1; CDR3 protein: CASSPIFPDRASNEKLFF; CDR3 DNA: TGTGCCAGCAGCCCGATCTTTCCAGACAGGGCAAGTAATGAAAAACTGTTTTTT
J gene: TRBJ2-6; V gene: TRBV30; clone size: NA; D gene: TRBD1; CDR3 protein: CAWSVVGGAGANVLTF; CDR3 DNA: TGTGCCTGGAGTGTGGTAGGGGGCGCTGGGGCCAACGTCCTGACTTTC
J gene: TRBJ1-2; V gene: TRBV6-6; clone size: few; D gene: NA; CDR3 protein: CASSYQGPYTF; CDR3 DNA: TGTGCCAGCAGTTACCAGGGCCCCTACACCTTC
J gene: TRBJ1-2; V gene: TRBV19; clone size: NA; D gene: NA; CDR3 protein: CASSIRGGGAGYTF; CDR3 DNA: TGTGCCAGTAGTATTCGAGGGGGGGGAGCTGGCTACACCTTC
J gene: TRBJ1-2; V gene: TRBV6-2/TRBV6-3; clone size: NA; D gene: NA; CDR3 protein: CASSNLLDSLYGYTF; CDR3 DNA: TGTGCCAGCAGTAACCTCCTAGACAGTTTGTATGGCTACACCTTC
J gene: TRBJ1-2; V gene: TRBV6-1; clone size: NA; D gene: NA; CDR3 protein: CASSEYGGNGYTF; CDR3 DNA: TGTGCCAGCAGTGAATACGGGGGGAATGGCTACACCTTC
J gene: TRBJ1-4; V gene: TRBV5-6; clone size: NA; D gene: NA; CDR3 protein: CASSLDRGGREKLFF; CDR3 DNA: TGTGCCAGCAGCTTGGATCGGGGGGGACGTGAAAAACTGTTTTTT
J gene: TRBJ2-6; V gene: TRBV7-3; clone size: NA; D gene: NA; CDR3 protein: CASSFRQPAPLGSGANVLTF; CDR3 DNA: TGTGCCAGCAGCTTCCGGCAGCCCGCCCCCCTAGGATCTGGGGCCAACGTCCTGACTTTC
J gene: TRBJ1-1; V gene: TRBV7-8; clone size: once; D gene: NA; CDR3 protein: CASSLQGGGTEAFF; CDR3 DNA: TGTGCCAGCAGCCTACAAGGGGGGGGCACTGAAGCTTTCTTT
J gene: TRBJ1-4; V gene: TRBV6-2/TRBV6-3; clone size: NA; D gene: NA; CDR3 protein: CASSSVEKLFF; CDR3 DNA: TGTGCCAGCAGTTCCGTCGAAAAACTGTTTTTT
J gene: TRBJ2-5; V gene: TRBV4-1; clone size: NA; D gene: NA; CDR3 protein: CASSPHELRGETQYF; CDR3 DNA: TGCGCCAGCAGCCCCCACGAATTAAGAGGTGAGACCCAGTACTTC
J gene: TRBJ2-7; V gene: TRBV19; clone size: once; D gene: TRBD2; CDR3 protein: CASSPRAGGYEQYF; CDR3 DNA: TGTGCCAGTAGTCCGAGAGCGGGAGGGTACGAGCAGTACTTC
J gene: TRBJ2-3; V gene: TRBV7-3; clone size: NA; D gene: TRBD2; CDR3 protein: CASSLIGTSGHTDTQYF; CDR3 DNA: TGTGCCAGCAGCTTAATAGGGACTAGCGGCCACACAGATACGCAGTATTTT
J gene: TRBJ2-2; V gene: TRBV7-2; clone size: NA; D gene: TRBD2; CDR3 protein: CASSPVTSGPLNTGELFF; CDR3 DNA: TGTGCCAGCAGCCCAGTGACTAGCGGGCCACTTAACACCGGGGAGCTGTTTTTT
J gene: TRBJ2-1; V gene: TRBV7-2; clone size: NA; D gene: TRBD1; CDR3 protein: CASSPGQGPREQFF; CDR3 DNA: TGTGCCAGCAGCCCGGGACAGGGCCCAAGGGAGCAGTTCTTC
J gene: TRBJ2-3; V gene: TRBV3-1/TRBV3-2; clone size: once; D gene: TRBD2; CDR3 protein: CASSPGTSGRGDTQYF; CDR3 DNA: TGTGCCAGCAGCCCGGGGACTAGCGGGAGGGGAGATACGCAGTATTTT
J gene: TRBJ2-1; V gene: TRBV5-5; clone size: few; D gene: TRBD2; CDR3 protein: CASSLRLAGGLDNEQFF; CDR3 DNA: TGTGCCAGCAGCTTGCGGCTAGCGGGAGGGTTGGACAATGAGCAGTTCTTC
J gene: TRBJ2-7; V gene: TRBV11-1; clone size: many; D gene: TRBD1; CDR3 protein: CASSQRGTGFEEQYF; CDR3 DNA: TGTGCCAGCAGCCAACGCGGGACAGGGTTTGAGGAGCAGTACTTC
J gene: TRBJ1-2; V gene: TRBV6-2/TRBV6-3; clone size: NA; D gene: NA; CDR3 protein: CASSYSRGEGYGYTF; CDR3 DNA: TGTGCCAGCAGTTACTCTCGGGGGGAGGGCTATGGCTACACCTTC
J gene: TRBJ1-2; V gene: TRBV28; clone size: NA; D gene: TRBD1; CDR3 protein: CASSFPGGSYGYTF; CDR3 DNA: TGTGCCAGCAGTTTCCCAGGGGGTTCTTATGGCTACACCTTC
J gene: TRBJ1-1; V gene: TRBV29-1; clone size: NA; D gene: TRBD1; CDR3 protein: CSAQGAQNTEAFF; CDR3 DNA: TGCAGCGCCCAGGGGGCGCAAAACACTGAAGCTTTCTTT
J gene: TRBJ1-2; V gene: TRBV30; clone size: few; D gene: NA; CDR3 protein: CAWSPVTGWKGDGYTF; CDR3 DNA: TGTGCCTGGAGTCCCGTGACAGGTTGGAAAGGGGATGGCTACACCTTC
J gene: TRBJ2-3; V gene: TRBV4-2; clone size: NA; D gene: NA; CDR3 protein: CASSQGTSDTQYF; CDR3 DNA: TGTGCCAGCAGCCAAGGGACTTCCGATACGCAGTATTTT
J gene: TRBJ2-5; V gene: TRBV18; clone size: many; D gene: TRBD1; CDR3 protein: CASSPPRRTGYLQETQYF; CDR3 DNA: TGTGCCAGCTCACCGCCCCGAAGGACAGGATACCTCCAAGAGACCCAGTACTTC
J gene: TRBJ2-1; V gene: TRBV7-3; clone size: NA; D gene: NA; CDR3 protein: CASSLPTGPGDEQFF; CDR3 DNA: TGTGCCAGCAGCTTACCCACCGGGCCCGGGGATGAGCAGTTCTTC
J gene: TRBJ1-1; V gene: TRBV19; clone size: NA; D gene: TRBD1; CDR3 protein: CASSFNRGLDTEAFF; CDR3 DNA: TGTGCCAGTAGTTTTAACAGGGGGCTCGACACTGAAGCTTTCTTT